Below, 8 T cell receptor beta chains from the same sample are listed, as sequenced in a study of graft-versus-host responses after intestinal transplantation. What these receptors recognize is not known. The assay was immunoSEQ multiplex PCR, and TCRdb's table has in-frame clones only and misses some. The sample has 130,000 to 150,000 clones; about nine tenths are singletons. Sequencing used unstimulated CD4+ T cells sorted from spleen or lymph node cells, obtained before intestinal transplant. Every receptor here comes from a human donor who received an intestinal transplant.

The chain uses TRBV6-5 and TRBJ1-2; a weak D match, TRBD1 (5 bases). V was trimmed by 0 bases and J by 8 bases, leaving 10 bases between them. The CDR3 covers 13 residues. CDR1 is MNHEY, CDR2 SVGAGI, per germline. The CDR3 bases are TGTGCCAGCAGTTACTCAGGGGTCGGAGGCTACACCTTC. Translation: CASSYSGVGGYTF.

The chain carries TRBV28 and TRBJ2-7; 7 bases agree with TRBD2. Germline loops: CDR1 MDHEN, CDR2 SYDVKM. The junction had 8 bases not matched to a gene; V was cut back by 6 bases and J by 0 bases. The CDR3 runs to 15 residues. This CDR3 reads CASRWSGINSYEQYF. The CDR3 coding sequence is TGTGCCAGCAGGTGGAGCGGGATAAACTCCTACGAGCAGTACTTC.

This clone was observed once. V usage is TRBV7-7 and J usage is TRBJ2-1; TRBD2 matches at 11 bases. The V and J ends lost 1 base and 4 bases, in that order; junction bases with no gene match: 3. The CDR3 covers 16 residues. From germline, CDR1 is SSHAT and CDR2 FNYEAQ (reference sequence). CDR3 in DNA: TGTGCCAGCAGCTTAGAACTAGCGGGGGAGTACAATGAGCAGTTCTTC. It specifies CASSLELAGEYNEQFF. The full variable domain, in which reference TRBV7-7 and TRBJ2-1 provide the parts outside the CDR3, is GAGVSQSPRYKVTKRGQDVTLRCDPISSHATLYWYQQALGQGPEFLTYFNYEAQPDKSGLPSDRFSAERPEGSISTLTIQRTEQRDSAMYRCASSLELAGEYNEQFFGPGTRLTVL.

The rearrangement links TRBV28 to TRBJ2-1, with 14 nucleotides matching TRBD2. This CDR3 region has 16 residues. J was trimmed by 8 bases and V by 6 bases; bases with no gene match: 9. Germline CDR1 and CDR2: MDHEN and SYDVKM. CDR3 sequence (DNA): TGTGCCAGCAGCACCGGGACTAGCGGGAGACGGTATGAGCAGTTCTTC. This encodes CASSTGTSGRRYEQFF.

This rearrangement joins TRBV7-8 to TRBJ2-3; D ambiguous. Germline CDR1 SGHVS, CDR2 FQNEAQ. With 4 bases removed from V and 2 bases from J, the gap between germline ends came to 28 bases. The CDR3 consists of 20 residues. As DNA, the CDR3 is TGTGCCAGCAGCTCTCCTCCAGCTAGGGCCATCCGCTCTCCCACAGATACGCAGTATTTT. The encoded protein is CASSSPPARAIRSPTDTQYF.

The V gene is TRBV9, the J gene TRBJ1-1, with D hard to call. CDR1 is SGDLS and CDR2 is YYNGEE in the germline V gene. V shed 2 bases and J shed 0 bases, with 5 bases lying between them. CDR3 length: 13 residues. The CDR3, as DNA: TGTGCCAGCAGCGTTTTACTGAACACTGAAGCTTTCTTT. Protein product: CASSVLLNTEAFF.

This chain joins TRBV9 and TRBJ1-6; D might be TRBD1 (5 bases). CDR3 size: 14 residues. CDR1 is SGDLS and CDR2 is YYNGEE in the germline V gene. V was cut by 1 base and J by 7 bases, with 9 bases left in between. The CDR3 here is CASSVQGKNSPLHF. CDR3 in DNA: TGTGCCAGCAGCGTACAGGGAAAAAATTCACCCCTCCACTTT.

The chain joins TRBV2 to TRBJ2-1; TRBD2 matches 11 bases. The junction had 2 bases not matched to a gene; V was cut back by 6 bases and J by 1 base. Germline CDR1 and CDR2: SNHLY and FYNNEI. The CDR3 is 15 amino acids. The CDR3: CASRGLAESYNEQFF. The CDR3 nucleotides read TGTGCCAGCAGGGGACTAGCGGAATCCTACAATGAGCAGTTCTTC.